A selection of T cell receptor beta chains follows, all from one sample in a study of blood T cell repertoires in COVID-19. TCRdb's table, derived via immunoSEQ multiplex PCR, lists solely in-frame clones and lacks some. The top ten hold 30% to 45% of the sample, which has 99,000 or so clones, 65% to 90% seen once. Sequenced material: peripheral blood. All receptors derive from an elderly man with acute or convalescent COVID-19. Both conserved end residues are trimmed from each CDR3. Where a row states a size, it is once, few, many or the class of an expanded clone; other rows omit it.

>NA|TRBV18
ASSPPVLYGYT
>NA|TRBV4-1
APSRGRLREKLF
>NA|TRBV6-2/TRBV6-3
ASSRTGGTKNIQY
>once|TRBV5-1
ASSLEASSYEQY
>NA|TRBV9
ASSAASGLTNYGYT
>NA|TRBV5-6
ASSLSWEYGQGNYGYT
>NA|TRBV5-1
ASSTAGDSPLH
>NA|TRBV30
AWSVEWTSGRYRTGNEQF
>NA|TRBV11-2
ASSLDPGNEQY
>NA|TRBV11-2
ASSLGTGGYQPQH
>NA|TRBV6-5
ASSYGGTSWNEQF
>NA|TRBV2
ASCEAMNTEAF
>NA|TRBV5-6
ASSFSGDSYEQY
>NA|TRBV6-6
ASSVGHLTNTEAF
>few|TRBV7-2
ASNRAFDGYT
>NA|TRBV5-1
ASSFPGGETQY
>NA|TRBV2
ASSESRAGEAF
>NA|TRBV28
ASSLWGPENSGNTIY
>NA|TRBV27
ASSFSGYGTNGYT
>NA|TRBV24-1
ATSAATGTKNTGELF
>NA|TRBV18
ASSQDTTNYGYT
>NA|TRBV6-6
ASRRSSGFSDEQF
>NA|TRBV5-4
ASSLAGGGSYEQY
>few|TRBV14
ASDRISNTEAF